This TCR beta chain originates from a study of shared clonotypes between healthy human individuals. The overall study: With ages of 18 to 49, the donors were two women and a few men.

The CDR3 sequence is 14 residues long. With 0 bases removed from V and 5 bases from J, the gap between germline ends came to 11 bases. Germline CDR1 and CDR2: KGHSH and LQKENI. The protocol was immunoSEQ multiplex PCR, while the TCRdb copy is restricted to in-frame clones and leaves out a portion. The sample consists of around 2.5 million clones, 93% of them appearing once. This clone is a singleton in its sample. The sequenced material came from naive CD4+ T cells from PBMCs. The subset is: CD45RA+ positively selected. This chain connects TRBV18 to TRBJ2-7; D not resolved. This sequence was found in a man aged 18 to 30 in good health. Some clones in this sample may be carry-over from other donors' samples. The DNA for the CDR3 is TGTGCCAGCTCACCACCAACAGCCCCCGACGAGCAGTACTTC. This codes for CASSPPTAPDEQYF.